Presented here are 8 T cell receptor beta chains from one specimen sequenced in a study of vaccination and CD4 T cells after COVID-19. The Oncomine TCR Beta short-read assay was what sequenced the DNA obtained from cultured CD4+ T cells. Using its own MiXCR run on the PCR reads, TCRdb lists one record per CDR3 protein. The sample yields about 7,200 distinct CDR3 sequences, about 41% seen once. Treatment given: roughly 11-day PBMC culture with coronavirus spike peptide pools or control peptides (ViraFEST assay). During the years 2011-2018, before the COVID-19 pandemic, the unexposed donor's CD4+ T cells were collected. For these receptors, no antigen is known. Sequenced sample: CD4+ T cells from blood, cultured in vitro. Receptors originate from a human donor in good health.

This clonotype was detected only a few times. CDR3 nucleotides: TGTGCCAGCAGTTACGGGAATGGCTACACCTTC. It translates to CASSYGNGYTF. The rearrangement joins TRBV6-5 to TRBJ1-2; D unclear. The CDR3 totals 11 residues. CDR1 and CDR2 from the germline V gene are MNHEY and SVGAGI. With 2 bases removed from V and 6 bases from J, the gap between germline ends came to 4 bases.

This chain uses TRBV7-2 with TRBJ2-7; 8 positions match TRBD1. Germline V lookup: CDR1 SGHTA, CDR2 FQGNSA. The V segment lost 6 bases and the J segment 1 base; nucleotides outside the gene matches: 8. The CDR3 has 15 amino acids. CDR3 sequence: CASSKTGENSYEQYF. In DNA form, the CDR3 reads TGTGCCAGCAGTAAGACAGGGGAAAATTCCTACGAGCAGTACTTC.

This clonotype was seen once. The CDR3 nucleotides read TGTGCCAGCAGTGCCCGGACGGATTATGGCTACACCTTC. Amino acid sequence: CASSARTDYGYTF. This chain connects TRBV12-3 or TRBV12-4 to TRBJ1-2, with D hard to call. There are 13 residues in the CDR3. V was pared by 5 bases and J by 5 bases, with 12 bases between.

This clonotype has a handful of counts. V is TRBV7-8 and J is TRBJ2-2, with TRBD1 as a possible D gene (6 bases). There are 15 residues in the CDR3. The germline V and J ends were trimmed by 1 base and 9 bases, with 15 bases remaining between them. Germline CDR1 is SGHVS and CDR2 is FQNEAQ. CDR3 sequence reads: CASSLERGNARELFF. CDR3 in DNA: TGTGCCAGCAGCTTAGAGAGGGGGAACGCACGGGAGCTGTTTTTT.

The sample holds a few counts of this clonotype. The chain employs TRBV6-1 and TRBJ2-3; 7 bases are a match to TRBD2. CDR3 length equals 17 residues. V dropped 5 bases and J dropped 2; count of bases not matched to a gene: 13. Per germline, CDR1 MNHNS and CDR2 SASEGT. CDR3 region: CASSPLAGVTNTDTQYF. Written as DNA, the CDR3 is TGTGCCAGCAGTCCCCTCGCGGGGGTTACCAACACAGATACGCAGTATTTT.

The V gene is TRBV20-1, the J gene TRBJ1-1; no firm D call. Germline V lookup: CDR1 DFQATT, CDR2 SNEGSKA (reference sequence). Trimming left V 0 bases short and J 1 base short, with 15 bases between. The CDR3 consists of 16 residues. The CDR3, as DNA: TGCAGTGCTAGAGATTTCAATTTAAGGAGGAACACTGAAGCTTTCTTT. It translates to CSARDFNLRRNTEAFF.

The rearrangement links TRBV4-3 to TRBJ2-7; 7 positions match TRBD2. The CDR3 has 16 amino acids. V shed 0 bases and J 7 bases; nucleotides not matched to a gene: 12. The germline CDR1 and CDR2 sequences are LGHNA and YSLEER. Here the CDR3 reads CASSQESLAAPREQYF. In DNA, the CDR3 is TGCGCCAGCAGCCAAGAGTCCCTAGCGGCCCCTAGGGAGCAGTACTTC.

The V gene is TRBV5-4, the J gene TRBJ2-7; 9 bases are a match to TRBD1. Germline-derived CDR1 and CDR2 are SGHNT and YYREEE (reference sequence). The CDR3 is 15 amino acids. Trimming at V came to 4 bases and at J to 3 bases, leaving 8 bases not matched to a gene. The CDR3 loop reads CASSIPGQGIYEQYF. The CDR3 DNA reads TGTGCCAGCAGCATTCCGGGACAGGGAATCTACGAGCAGTACTTC.